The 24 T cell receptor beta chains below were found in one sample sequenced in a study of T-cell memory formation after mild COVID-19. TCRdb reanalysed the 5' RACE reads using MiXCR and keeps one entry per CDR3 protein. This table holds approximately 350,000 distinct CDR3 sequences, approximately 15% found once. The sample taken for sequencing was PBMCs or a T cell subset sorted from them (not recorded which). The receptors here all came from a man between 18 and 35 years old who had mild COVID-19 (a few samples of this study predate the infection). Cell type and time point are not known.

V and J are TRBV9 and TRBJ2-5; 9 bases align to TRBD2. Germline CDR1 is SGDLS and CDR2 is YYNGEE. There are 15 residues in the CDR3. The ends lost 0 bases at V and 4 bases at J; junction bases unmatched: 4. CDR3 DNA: TGTGCCAGCAGCGTAGGGGGTAGCGGGGGAGAGACCCAGTACTTC. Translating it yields CASSVGGSGGETQYF.

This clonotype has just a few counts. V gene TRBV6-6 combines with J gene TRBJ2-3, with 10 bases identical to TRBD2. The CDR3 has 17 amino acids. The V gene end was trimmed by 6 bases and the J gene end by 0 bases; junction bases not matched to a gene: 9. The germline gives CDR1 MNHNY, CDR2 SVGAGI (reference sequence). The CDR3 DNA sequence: TGTGCCAGCAGACCCCCTTCTAGCGGGGGTAGCACAGATACGCAGTATTTT. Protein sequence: CASRPPSSGGSTDTQYF.

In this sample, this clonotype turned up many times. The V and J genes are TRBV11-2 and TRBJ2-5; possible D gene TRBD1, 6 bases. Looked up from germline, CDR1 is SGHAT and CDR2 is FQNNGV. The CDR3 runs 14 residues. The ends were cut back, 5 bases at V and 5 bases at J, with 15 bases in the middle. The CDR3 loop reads CASSPRTDRETQYF. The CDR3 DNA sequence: TGTGCCAGCAGCCCCCGGACAGACCGGGAGACCCAGTACTTC.

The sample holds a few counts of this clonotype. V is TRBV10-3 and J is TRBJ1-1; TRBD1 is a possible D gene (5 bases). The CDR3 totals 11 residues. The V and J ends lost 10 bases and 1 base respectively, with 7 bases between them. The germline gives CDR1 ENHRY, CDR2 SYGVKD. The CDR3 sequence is CATTENTEAFF. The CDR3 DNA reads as TGTGCCACGACAGAGAACACTGAAGCTTTCTTT.

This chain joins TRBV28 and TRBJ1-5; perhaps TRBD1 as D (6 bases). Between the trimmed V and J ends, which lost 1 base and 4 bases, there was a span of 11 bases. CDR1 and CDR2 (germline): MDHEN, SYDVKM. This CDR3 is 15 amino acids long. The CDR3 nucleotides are TGTGCCAGCAGTTTATCGACAGGCTCAAATCAGCCCCAGCATTTT. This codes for CASSLSTGSNQPQHF.

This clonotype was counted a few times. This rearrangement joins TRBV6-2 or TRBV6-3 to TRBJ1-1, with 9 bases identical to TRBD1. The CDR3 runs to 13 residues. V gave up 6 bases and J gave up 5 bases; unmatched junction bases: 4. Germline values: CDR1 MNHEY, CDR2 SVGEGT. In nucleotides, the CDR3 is TGTGCCAGCAGCAGACAGGGGGAGACTGAAGCTTTCTTT. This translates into CASSRQGETEAFF.

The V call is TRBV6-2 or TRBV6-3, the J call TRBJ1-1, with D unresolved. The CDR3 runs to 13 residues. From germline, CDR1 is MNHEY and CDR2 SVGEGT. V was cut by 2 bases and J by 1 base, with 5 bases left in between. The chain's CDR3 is CASSYTPNTEAFF. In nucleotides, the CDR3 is TGTGCCAGCAGTTACACCCCGAACACTGAAGCTTTCTTT.

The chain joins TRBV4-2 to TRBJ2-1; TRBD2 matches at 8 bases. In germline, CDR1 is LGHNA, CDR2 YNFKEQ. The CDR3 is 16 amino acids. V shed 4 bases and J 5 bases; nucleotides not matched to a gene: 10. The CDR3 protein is CASSPAPAGGNNEQFF. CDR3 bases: TGTGCCAGCAGCCCTGCCCCCGCGGGGGGTAACAATGAGCAGTTCTTC.

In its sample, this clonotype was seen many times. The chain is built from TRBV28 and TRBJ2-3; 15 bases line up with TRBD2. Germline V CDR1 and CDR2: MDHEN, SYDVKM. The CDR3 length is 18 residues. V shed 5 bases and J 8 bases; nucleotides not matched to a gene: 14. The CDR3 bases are TGTGCCAGCAGTACTCCGGGACTAGCGGGGGGCCAAACTCCTACGCAGTATTTT. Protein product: CASSTPGLAGGQTPTQYF. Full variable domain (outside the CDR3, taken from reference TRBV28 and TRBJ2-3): DVKVTQSSRYLVKRTGEKVFLECVQDMDHENMFWYRQDPGLGLRLIYFSYDVKMKEKGDIPEGYSVSREKKERFSLILESASTNQTSMYLCASSTPGLAGGQTPTQYFGPGTRLTVL.

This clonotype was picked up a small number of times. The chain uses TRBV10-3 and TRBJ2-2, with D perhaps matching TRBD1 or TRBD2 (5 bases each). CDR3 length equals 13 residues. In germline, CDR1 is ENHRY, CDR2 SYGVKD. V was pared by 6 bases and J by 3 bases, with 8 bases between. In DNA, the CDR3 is TGTGCCATCAGAGGGACGGACACCGGGGAGCTGTTTTTT. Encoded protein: CAIRGTDTGELFF.

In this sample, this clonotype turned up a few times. The CDR3: CSAFGGYTEAFF. CDR3 nucleotide sequence: TGCAGTGCTTTCGGTGGGTACACTGAAGCTTTCTTT. This chain uses TRBV20-1 with TRBJ1-1; D is unresolved. Germline CDR1 and CDR2: DFQATT and SNEGSKA (reference sequence). The CDR3 has 12 amino acids. Trimming cost V 5 bases and J 3 bases, with 10 bases left between them.

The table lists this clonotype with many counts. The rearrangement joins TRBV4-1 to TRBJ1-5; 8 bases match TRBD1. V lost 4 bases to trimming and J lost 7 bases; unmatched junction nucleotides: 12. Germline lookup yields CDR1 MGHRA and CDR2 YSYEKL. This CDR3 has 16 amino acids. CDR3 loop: CASSRTGTGGYQPQHF. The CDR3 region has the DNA TGCGCCAGCAGCCGAACCGGGACAGGTGGATACCAGCCCCAGCATTTT.

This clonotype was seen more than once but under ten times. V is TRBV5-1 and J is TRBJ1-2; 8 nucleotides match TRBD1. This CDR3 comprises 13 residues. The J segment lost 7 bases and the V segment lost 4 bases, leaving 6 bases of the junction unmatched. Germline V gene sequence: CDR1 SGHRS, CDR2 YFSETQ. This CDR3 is CASSPDREGGYTF. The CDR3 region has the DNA TGCGCCAGCAGCCCGGACAGGGAGGGTGGCTACACCTTC.

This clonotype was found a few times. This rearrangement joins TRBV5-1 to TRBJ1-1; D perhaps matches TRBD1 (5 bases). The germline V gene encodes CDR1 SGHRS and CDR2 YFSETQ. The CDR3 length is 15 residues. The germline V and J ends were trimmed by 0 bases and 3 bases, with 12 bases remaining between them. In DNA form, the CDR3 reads TGCGCCAGCAGCTTGGGGGGCAGGGAAGACACTGAAGCTTTCTTT. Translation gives CASSLGGREDTEAFF. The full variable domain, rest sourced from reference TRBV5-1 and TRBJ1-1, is KAGVTQTPRYLIKTRGQQVTLSCSPISGHRSVSWYQQTPGQGLQFLFEYFSETQRNKGNFPGRFSGRQFSNSRSEMNVSTLELGDSALYLCASSLGGREDTEAFFGQGTRLTVV.

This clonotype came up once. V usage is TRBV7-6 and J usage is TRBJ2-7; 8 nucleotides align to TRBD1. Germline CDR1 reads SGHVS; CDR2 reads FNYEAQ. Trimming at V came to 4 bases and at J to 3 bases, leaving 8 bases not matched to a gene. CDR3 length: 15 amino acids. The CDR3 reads CASSSQPGQVYEQYF. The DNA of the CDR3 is TGTGCCAGCAGCTCCCAACCGGGACAGGTCTACGAGCAGTACTTC.

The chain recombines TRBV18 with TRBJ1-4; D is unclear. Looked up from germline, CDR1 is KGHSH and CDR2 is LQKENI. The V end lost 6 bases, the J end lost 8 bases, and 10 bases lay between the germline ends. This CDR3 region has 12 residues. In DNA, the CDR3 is TGTGCCAGCTCTCAGGCAGGCGAAAAACTGTTTTTT. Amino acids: CASSQAGEKLFF.

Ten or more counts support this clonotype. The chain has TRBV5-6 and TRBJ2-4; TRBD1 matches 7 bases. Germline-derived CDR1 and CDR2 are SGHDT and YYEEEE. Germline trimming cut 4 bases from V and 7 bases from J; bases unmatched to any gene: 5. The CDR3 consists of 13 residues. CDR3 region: CASSLDRANIQYF. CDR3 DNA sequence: TGTGCCAGCAGCCTAGACAGGGCGAACATTCAGTACTTC.

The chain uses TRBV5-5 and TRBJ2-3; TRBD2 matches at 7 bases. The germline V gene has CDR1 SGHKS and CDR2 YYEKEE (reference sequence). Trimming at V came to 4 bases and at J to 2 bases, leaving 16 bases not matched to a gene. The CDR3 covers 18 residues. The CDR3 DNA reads TGTGCCAGCAGCCAGTCAGGGAGGGGCCTAACCCTCACAGATACGCAGTATTTT. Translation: CASSQSGRGLTLTDTQYF.

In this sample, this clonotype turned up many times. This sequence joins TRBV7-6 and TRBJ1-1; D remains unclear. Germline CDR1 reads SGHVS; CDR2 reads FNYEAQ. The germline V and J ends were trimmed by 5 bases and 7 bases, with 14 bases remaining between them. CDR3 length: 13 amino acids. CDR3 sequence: CASSLYGESEAFF. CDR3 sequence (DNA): TGTGCCAGCAGCCTTTACGGGGAGAGTGAAGCTTTCTTT.

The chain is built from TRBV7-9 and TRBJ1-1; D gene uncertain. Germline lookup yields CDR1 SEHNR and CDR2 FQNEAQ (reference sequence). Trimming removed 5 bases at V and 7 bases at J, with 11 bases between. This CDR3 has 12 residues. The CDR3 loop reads CASSPPSDEAFF. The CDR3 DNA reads TGTGCCAGCAGCCCCCCCTCCGATGAAGCTTTCTTT.

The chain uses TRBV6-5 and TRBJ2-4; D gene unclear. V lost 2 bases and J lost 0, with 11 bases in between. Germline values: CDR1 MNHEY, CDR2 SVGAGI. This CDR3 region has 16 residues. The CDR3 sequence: CASSYASSVAKNIQYF. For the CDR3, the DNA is TGTGCCAGCAGTTACGCGAGTTCAGTAGCCAAAAACATTCAGTACTTC.

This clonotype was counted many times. The CDR3 DNA reads TGTGCCAGCAGTCCCACAGAGGGGGCGCGGGCAGATACGCAGTATTTT. Translating it yields CASSPTEGARADTQYF. The rearrangement uses TRBV6-5 and TRBJ2-3, with TRBD1 identical over 7 bases. Trimming took 5 bases from V and 4 from J; bases not matched to a gene: 12. The germline V gene has CDR1 MNHEY and CDR2 SVGAGI. This CDR3 has 16 residues.

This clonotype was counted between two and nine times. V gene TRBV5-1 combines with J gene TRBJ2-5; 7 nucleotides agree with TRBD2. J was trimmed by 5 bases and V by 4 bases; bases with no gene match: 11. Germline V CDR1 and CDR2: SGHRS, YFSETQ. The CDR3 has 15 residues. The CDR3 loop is CASSLILAGGETQYF. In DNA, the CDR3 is TGCGCCAGCAGCCTGATTTTAGCGGGCGGGGAGACCCAGTACTTC.

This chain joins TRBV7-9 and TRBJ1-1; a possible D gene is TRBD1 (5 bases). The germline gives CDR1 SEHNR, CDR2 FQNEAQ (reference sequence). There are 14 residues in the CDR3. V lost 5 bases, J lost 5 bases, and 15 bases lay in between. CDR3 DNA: TGTGCCAGCAGCCGGCGGTCAGGGTTTACTGAAGCTTTCTTT. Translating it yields CASSRRSGFTEAFF.